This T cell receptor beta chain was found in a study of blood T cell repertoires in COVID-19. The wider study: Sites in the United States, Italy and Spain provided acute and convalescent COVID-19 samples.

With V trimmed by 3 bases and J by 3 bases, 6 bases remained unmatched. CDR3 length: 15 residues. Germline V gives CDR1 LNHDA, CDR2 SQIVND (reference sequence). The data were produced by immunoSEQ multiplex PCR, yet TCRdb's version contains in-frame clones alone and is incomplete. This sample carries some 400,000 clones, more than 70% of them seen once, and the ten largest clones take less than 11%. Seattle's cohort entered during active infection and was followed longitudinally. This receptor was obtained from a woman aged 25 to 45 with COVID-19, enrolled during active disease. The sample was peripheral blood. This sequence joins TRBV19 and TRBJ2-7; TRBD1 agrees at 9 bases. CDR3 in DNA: TGTGCCAGTAGTATTGTCCCGGGACAGGGCTACGAGCAGTACTTC. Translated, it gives CASSIVPGQGYEQYF.